This T cell receptor beta chain is from a study of monozygotic twins with inflammatory bowel disease. CDR3 length equals 13 residues. From germline, CDR1 is SEHNR and CDR2 FQNEAQ (reference sequence). Skipping T cell sorting, the study isolated total RNA directly from whole blood. Reprocessing the 5' RACE reads, TCRdb reports a single entry for every CDR3 protein and omits DNA. This sample's table has about 380,000 distinct CDR3 sequences. The chain uses TRBV7-9 and TRBJ2-7. Sequenced sample: blood. The source of this sequence is a human donor with ulcerative colitis or Crohn's disease, or a healthy co-twin of an affected twin (not recorded which). CDR3 sequence: CASSSEAGHEQYF.